These 10 T cell receptor beta chains share one sample of origin, sequenced in a study of blood T cell repertoires in COVID-19. Produced via immunoSEQ multiplex PCR; TCRdb's table is partial and in-frame only. The table includes 200,000 to 250,000 clones, under 90% detected once. Sequencing input: peripheral blood. The receptors were gathered from a woman over 75 with COVID-19, enrolled during active disease.

The V call is TRBV5-5, the J call TRBJ1-2; D ambiguous. The CDR3 sequence is 13 residues long. Germline CDR1 SGHKS, CDR2 YYEKEE (reference sequence). Trimming stripped 2 bases from V and 3 bases from J, with 8 bases between. This CDR3 reads CASSFEGDYGYTF. The CDR3 DNA follows: TGTGCCAGCAGCTTTGAAGGAGACTATGGCTACACCTTC. The full variable domain, rest sourced from reference TRBV5-5 and TRBJ1-2, is DAGVTQSPTHLIKTRGQQVTLRCSPISGHKSVSWYQQVLGQGPQFIFQYYEKEERGRGNFPDRFSARQFPNYSSELNVNALLLGDSALYLCASSFEGDYGYTFGSGTRLTVV.

The rearrangement uses TRBV5-1 and TRBJ2-3, with 7 bases lining up with TRBD1. The CDR3 consists of 15 residues. CDR1 is SGHRS and CDR2 is YFSETQ in the germline V gene. The junction had 3 bases not matched to a gene; V was cut back by 1 base and J by 1 base. The CDR3 spells CASSLSTGGTDTQYF. The CDR3 DNA is TGCGCCAGCAGCTTGAGCACAGGGGGCACAGATACGCAGTATTTT. Full variable domain (missing parts from reference TRBV5-1 and TRBJ2-3): KAGVTQTPRYLIKTRGQQVTLSCSPISGHRSVSWYQQTPGQGLQFLFEYFSETQRNKGNFPGRFSGRQFSNSRSEMNVSTLELGDSALYLCASSLSTGGTDTQYFGPGTRLTVL.

The chain joins TRBV7-9 to TRBJ2-5, with 7 bases matching TRBD1. The CDR3 extends over 13 amino acids. The germline V gene encodes CDR1 SEHNR and CDR2 FQNEAQ (reference sequence). With 8 bases clipped from V and 5 bases from J, the junction kept 8 bases outside the gene matches. The CDR3 spells CASHRQGRETQYF. Written as DNA, the CDR3 is TGTGCCAGCCATCGACAGGGAAGGGAGACCCAGTACTTC.

The chain employs TRBV10-1 and TRBJ2-7, with D perhaps TRBD1 (5 bases). Germline V gene data show CDR1 as WNHNN and CDR2 as SYGVQD (reference sequence). The CDR3 runs 14 residues. The germline V and J ends were trimmed by 5 bases and 0 bases, with 11 bases remaining between them. The CDR3 sequence: CASSRQGSSYEQYF. CDR3 nucleotide sequence: TGCGCCAGCAGTAGGCAGGGAAGCTCCTACGAGCAGTACTTC.

Of note for this clone: Other DNA sequences of this sample code for an identical CDR3. CDR3 loop: CASSEWDSLMNTEAFF. The DNA of the CDR3 is TGTGCCAGCAGTGAATGGGACAGCCTCATGAACACTGAAGCTTTCTTT. The J gene is TRBJ1-1, the V gene TRBV25-1; 7 bases agree with TRBD1. V was clipped by 1 base and J by 0 bases; unmatched bases: 5. The CDR3 runs 16 residues. Germline lookup yields CDR1 MGHDK and CDR2 SYGVNS.

This chain links TRBV3-1 (or the pseudogene TRBV3-2) with TRBJ1-6; 9 positions match TRBD1. The V gene's germline CDR1 is LGHDT and CDR2 YNNKEL (reference sequence). The length of the CDR3 is 16 residues. V was clipped by 3 bases and J by 11 bases; unmatched bases: 11. The CDR3 coding sequence is TGTGCCAGCAGCCAGGACACCGGGACAGGGCGTCCACCCCTCCACTTT. Amino acid sequence: CASSQDTGTGRPPLHF.

The chain joins TRBV19 to TRBJ1-1, with D tentatively TRBD1 (5 bases). Trimming removed 5 bases at V and 0 bases at J, with 19 bases between. The CDR3 is made up of 17 amino acids. Germline CDR1 LNHDA, CDR2 SQIVND (reference sequence). The DNA of the CDR3 is TGTGCCAGTAGTCCCGCCTTGAGACAGACCATGAACACTGAAGCTTTCTTT. Encoded protein: CASSPALRQTMNTEAFF.

This clone came up a few times. This CDR3 is CASSQDHPGTHYGYTF. The CDR3 coding sequence is TGCGCCAGCAGCCAAGATCACCCCGGGACACACTATGGCTACACCTTC. The rearrangement uses TRBV4-1 and TRBJ1-2; D might be TRBD1 (6 bases). Trimming pared 0 bases from V and 3 bases from J, leaving 14 bases between. The CDR3 consists of 16 residues. Germline V gives CDR1 MGHRA, CDR2 YSYEKL.

The chain links TRBV5-1 to TRBJ1-5, with D possibly TRBD1 on 5 matching bases. The CDR3 sequence is 14 residues long. The germline gives CDR1 SGHRS, CDR2 YFSETQ. V shed 1 base and J shed 5 bases, with 10 bases lying between them. CDR3 DNA sequence: TGCGCCAGCAGCTTGAGCGGGGCCGATCAGCCCCAGCATTTT. Amino acids: CASSLSGADQPQHF.

The V call is TRBV12-3 or TRBV12-4, the J call TRBJ1-1, with D tentatively TRBD1 (6 bases). V shed 6 bases and J shed 1 base, with 9 bases lying between them. This CDR3 region has 13 residues. CDR3 nucleotides: TGTGCCAGCAGCAAGGGACAGAACACTGAAGCTTTCTTT. Protein sequence: CASSKGQNTEAFF.